This T cell receptor beta chain appears in the sequencing data of a study of blood T cell repertoires in COVID-19. As for the study in general: Whether acute or convalescent, the COVID-19 samples came from the United States, Italy and Spain. In each case, the material was cDNA or gDNA derived from T cells, B-cell-depleted T cells, or PBMCs.

Method: immunoSEQ multiplex PCR; TCRdb's copy keeps in-frame clones and lacks some. The sample records about 160,000 clones, approximately 85% being singletons. With 4 bases removed from V and 5 bases from J, the gap between germline ends came to 14 bases. The CDR3 is 14 residues long. Per the germline V gene, CDR1 is SNHLY and CDR2 is FYNNEI. The chain employs TRBV2 and TRBJ2-5, with TRBD1 as a possible D gene (6 bases). This clonotype originated in a woman aged 45-65 years with COVID-19, enrolled during active disease. Sequencing was carried out using peripheral blood. The CDR3 sequence: CASSAPTGLETQYF. In DNA form, the CDR3 reads TGTGCCAGCAGTGCCCCCACAGGGCTGGAGACCCAGTACTTC.